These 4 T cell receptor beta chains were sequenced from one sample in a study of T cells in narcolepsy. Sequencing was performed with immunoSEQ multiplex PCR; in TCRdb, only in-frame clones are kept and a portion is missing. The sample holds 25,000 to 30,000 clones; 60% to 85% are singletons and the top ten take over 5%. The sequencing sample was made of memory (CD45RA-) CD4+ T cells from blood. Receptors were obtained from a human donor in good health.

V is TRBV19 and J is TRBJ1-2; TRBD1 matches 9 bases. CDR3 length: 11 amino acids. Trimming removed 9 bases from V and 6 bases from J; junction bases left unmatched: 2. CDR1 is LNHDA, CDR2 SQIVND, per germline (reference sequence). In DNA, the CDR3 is TGTGCCAGCCGACAGGGGGATGGCTACACCTTC. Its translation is CASRQGDGYTF.

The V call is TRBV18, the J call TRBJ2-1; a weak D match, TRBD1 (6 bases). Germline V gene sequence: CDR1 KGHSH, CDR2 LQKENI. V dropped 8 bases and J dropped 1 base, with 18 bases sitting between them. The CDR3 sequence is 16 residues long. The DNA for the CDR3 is TGTGCCAGCCGAGGGGCCGGCCAGGGGTCCTACAATGAGCAGTTCTTC. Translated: CASRGAGQGSYNEQFF.

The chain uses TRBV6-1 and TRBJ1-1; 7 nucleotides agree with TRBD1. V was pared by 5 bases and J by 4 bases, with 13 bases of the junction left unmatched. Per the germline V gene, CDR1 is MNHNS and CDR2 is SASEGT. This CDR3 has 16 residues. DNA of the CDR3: TGTGCCAGCAGTAAAGGCCACTATGCAGGGGGCACTGAAGCTTTCTTT. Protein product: CASSKGHYAGGTEAFF.

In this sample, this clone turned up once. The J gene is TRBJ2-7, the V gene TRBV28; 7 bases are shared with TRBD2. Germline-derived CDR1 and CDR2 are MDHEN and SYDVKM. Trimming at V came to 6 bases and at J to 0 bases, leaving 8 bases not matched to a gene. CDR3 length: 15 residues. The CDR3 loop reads CASRPRDYPSYEQYF. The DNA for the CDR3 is TGTGCCAGCAGACCACGGGACTACCCCTCCTACGAGCAGTACTTC. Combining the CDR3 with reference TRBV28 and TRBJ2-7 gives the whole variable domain DVKVTQSSRYLVKRTGEKVFLECVQDMDHENMFWYRQDPGLGLRLIYFSYDVKMKEKGDIPEGYSVSREKKERFSLILESASTNQTSMYLCASRPRDYPSYEQYFGPGTRLTVT.